Listed here are 27 T cell receptor beta chains from one sample, sequenced in a study of control samples from healthy donors and cancer patients. Repertoires were generated with immunoSEQ multiplex PCR, while TCRdb's copy carries only in-frame clones and drops some. The data contain 95,000 to 120,000 clones, 70% to 85% of them seen just once; the ten biggest clones take up under 8.5%. The specimen sequenced was blood. The source of these receptors is a man younger than 35 in good health.

The V gene is TRBV10-1, the J gene TRBJ1-3; D not certain. V was pared by 5 bases and J by 0 bases, with 17 bases between. Germline V CDR1 and CDR2: WNHNN, SYGVQD (reference sequence). The CDR3 consists of 17 residues. Here the CDR3 reads CASSSDAYYNSGNTIYF. The CDR3 bases are TGCGCCAGCAGTTCCGACGCCTACTATAACTCTGGAAACACCATATATTTT.

The chain joins TRBV19 to TRBJ2-1, with TRBD1 matching over 7 bases. The germline gives CDR1 LNHDA, CDR2 SQIVND (reference sequence). This CDR3 has 14 residues. The J segment lost 4 bases and the V segment lost 5 bases, leaving 5 bases of the junction unmatched. CDR3 sequence: CASSGRTGYNEQFF. The CDR3 nucleotides read TGTGCCAGTAGTGGCAGGACAGGTTACAATGAGCAGTTCTTC. The full variable domain, rest sourced from reference TRBV19 and TRBJ2-1, is DGGITQSPKYLFRKEGQNVTLSCEQNLNHDAMYWYRQDPGQGLRLIYYSQIVNDFQKGDIAEGYSVSREKKESFPLTVTSAQKNPTAFYLCASSGRTGYNEQFFGPGTRLTVL.

The chain joins TRBV2 to TRBJ1-1; D not certain. The CDR3 is 13 amino acids. Deletions cut 10 bases from V and 5 bases from J, with 17 bases between. In germline, CDR1 is SNHLY, CDR2 FYNNEI. CDR3 loop: CATPRGSLTEAFF. The CDR3 nucleotides read TGTGCCACCCCCCGAGGTTCTCTTACTGAAGCTTTCTTT.

The chain is built from TRBV15 and TRBJ1-2; tentative D call: TRBD1 (5 bases). The CDR3 covers 12 residues. Germline CDR1 reads LNHNV; CDR2 reads YYDKDF (reference sequence). With 2 bases removed from V and 4 bases from J, the gap between germline ends came to 5 bases. The CDR3 nucleotides are TGTGCCACCAGCAGACAGGGCTATGGCTACACCTTC. Its translation is CATSRQGYGYTF.

This clone showed up just once. V and J are TRBV6-2 or TRBV6-3 and TRBJ2-7, with 10 nucleotides matching TRBD2. The CDR3 extends over 17 amino acids. Unmatched junction bases numbered 12, after V lost 2 bases and J lost 5 bases. Germline V lookup: CDR1 MNHEY, CDR2 SVGEGT. CDR3 nucleotide sequence: TGTGCCAGCAGTTACCCCAGCGGGGGGGCCAAAGTCAACGAGCAGTACTTC. It codes for CASSYPSGGAKVNEQYF.

The V call is TRBV30, the J call TRBJ1-1; possibly TRBD1 for D (6 bases). V was pared by 1 base and J by 5 bases, with 8 bases between. The germline gives CDR1 GTSNPN, CDR2 SVGIG (reference sequence). The CDR3 runs to 12 residues. CDR3 nucleotide sequence: TGTGCCTGGAGTGGGACAGCAACTGAAGCTTTCTTT. Protein product: CAWSGTATEAFF. Full variable domain (outside the CDR3, taken from reference TRBV30 and TRBJ1-1): SQTIHQWPATLVQPVGSPLSLECTVEGTSNPNLYWYRQAAGRGLQLLFYSVGIGQISSEVPQNLSASRPQDRQFILSSKKLLLSDSGFYLCAWSGTATEAFFGQGTRLTVV.

This sequence joins TRBV11-2 and TRBJ1-6; 7 nucleotides line up with TRBD1. Germline lookup yields CDR1 SGHAT and CDR2 FQNNGV. The CDR3 length is 16 residues. J gave up 3 bases and V 1 base, and 3 bases lay outside the gene matches. CDR3 amino acids: CASSLGAGGYNSPLHF. The CDR3 DNA follows: TGTGCCAGCAGCTTAGGGGCAGGGGGCTATAATTCACCCCTCCACTTT.

The chain uses TRBV7-2 and TRBJ1-2, with D tentatively TRBD1 (5 bases). Trimming cost V 1 base and J 4 bases, with 13 bases left between them. The CDR3 runs to 15 residues. The germline gives CDR1 SGHTA, CDR2 FQGNSA. The CDR3 reads CASSLDGGTSYGYTF. CDR3 coding DNA: TGTGCCAGCAGCTTAGACGGGGGAACCAGCTATGGCTACACCTTC.

J is TRBJ2-2 and V is TRBV18, with TRBD1 identical over 8 bases. Per germline, CDR1 KGHSH and CDR2 LQKENI. The CDR3 runs to 16 residues. The V and J ends lost 3 bases and 4 bases, in that order; junction bases with no gene match: 7. The CDR3 here is CASSPRLDRGTGELFF. The CDR3, as DNA: TGTGCCAGCTCACCTCGCTTAGACAGGGGCACCGGGGAGCTGTTTTTT.

The gene calls are TRBV5-6 and TRBJ2-4; D perhaps matches TRBD1 (6 bases). V dropped 2 bases and J dropped 9 bases, with 12 bases sitting between them. There are 13 residues in the CDR3. CDR1 is SGHDT, CDR2 YYEEEE, per germline. This chain's CDR3 is CASSLNQGPIQYF. The CDR3 DNA reads as TGTGCCAGCAGCTTAAATCAGGGGCCCATTCAGTACTTC.

The chain couples TRBV29-1 to TRBJ1-2, with D perhaps matching TRBD1 (5 bases). Trimming removed 1 base at V and 4 bases at J, with 7 bases between. Germline lookup yields CDR1 SQVTM and CDR2 ANQGSEA. The CDR3 length is 12 residues. The CDR3: CSVEGGTYGYTF. In DNA, the CDR3 is TGCAGCGTTGAAGGTGGGACCTATGGCTACACCTTC. Using reference TRBV29-1 and TRBJ1-2 for the parts outside the CDR3, the full variable domain is SAVISQKPSRDICQRGTSLTIQCQVDSQVTMMFWYRQQPGQSLTLIATANQGSEATYESGFVIDKFPISRPNLTFSTLTVSNMSPEDSSIYLCSVEGGTYGYTFGSGTRLTVV.

The CDR3 here is CASSSGPTDTQYF. The CDR3 nucleotides read TGCGCCAGCAGCTCAGGGCCAACAGATACGCAGTATTTT. J is TRBJ2-3 and V is TRBV5-1, with TRBD1 as a possible D gene (5 bases). The CDR3 consists of 13 residues. Germline V gene lookup returns CDR1 SGHRS and CDR2 YFSETQ. Trimming took off 3 bases at V and 3 bases at J, with 8 bases between the two ends. Using reference TRBV5-1 and TRBJ2-3 for the parts outside the CDR3, the full variable domain is KAGVTQTPRYLIKTRGQQVTLSCSPISGHRSVSWYQQTPGQGLQFLFEYFSETQRNKGNFPGRFSGRQFSNSRSEMNVSTLELGDSALYLCASSSGPTDTQYFGPGTRLTVL.

V and J are TRBV6-4 and TRBJ2-7; 8 positions agree with TRBD1. The CDR3 is made up of 14 amino acids. Germline values: CDR1 MRHNA, CDR2 SNTAGT. The V and J ends lost 6 bases and 4 bases, in that order; junction bases with no gene match: 8. CDR3 DNA sequence: TGTGCCAGCAGCCCTCAGGGGGCGGGTTACGAGCAGTACTTC. Protein product: CASSPQGAGYEQYF.

The rearrangement links TRBV4-3 to TRBJ1-1, with D possibly matching TRBD1 (5 bases). The V gene's germline CDR1 is LGHNA and CDR2 YSLEER. The V gene lost 4 bases and the J gene lost 5 bases, with 17 bases spanning the gap. The length of the CDR3 is 15 residues. The CDR3 coding sequence is TGCGCCAGCAGCCCTAGCAGGGAGGTTATAACTGAAGCTTTCTTT. Residues: CASSPSREVITEAFF.

This clone was seen more than once but under ten times. The rearrangement uses TRBV30 and TRBJ1-6, with a possible D match to TRBD1 (6 bases). This CDR3 is built from 15 residues. Trimming shortened V by 2 bases and J by 4 bases, and 12 bases separated the two germline ends. The germline gives CDR1 GTSNPN, CDR2 SVGIG (reference sequence). As DNA, the CDR3 is TGTGCCTGGAGTCTTTCTGGACAGTATAATTCACCCCTCCACTTT. Encoded protein: CAWSLSGQYNSPLHF.

The chain has TRBV5-8 and TRBJ2-7; D gene ambiguous. V lost 3 bases and J 4 bases, leaving 20 bases between the germline ends. The CDR3 consists of 16 residues. The germline V gene encodes CDR1 SGHTS and CDR2 YDEGEE. As DNA, the CDR3 is TGTGCCAGCAGCTCCGGCAGCCGTGGCCCTGGATACGAGCAGTACGTC. Translating it yields CASSSGSRGPGYEQYV.

The chain employs TRBV6-5 and TRBJ2-5; D may be TRBD2 (5 bases). Germline V gives CDR1 MNHEY, CDR2 SVGAGI. The CDR3 has 13 residues. With 2 bases removed from V and 4 bases from J, the gap between germline ends came to 8 bases. CDR3 DNA sequence: TGTGCCAGCAGTTACGAGGGCAGAGAGACCCAGTACTTC. Translation: CASSYEGRETQYF.

This clone was found once. V gene TRBV3-1 (or the pseudogene TRBV3-2) combines with J gene TRBJ2-1; TRBD2 matches at 13 bases. Per germline, CDR1 LGHDT and CDR2 YNNKEL (reference sequence). The CDR3 spans 16 residues. The J segment lost 3 bases and the V segment lost 5 bases, leaving 4 bases of the junction unmatched. The CDR3 coding sequence is TGTGCCAGCAGCTCACTAGCGGGGGGGATCTACAATGAGCAGTTCTTC. Its protein product is CASSSLAGGIYNEQFF.

The chain couples TRBV28 to TRBJ1-5; D is unresolved. This CDR3 region has 15 residues. Per the germline V gene, CDR1 is MDHEN and CDR2 is SYDVKM. Trimming removed 6 bases at V and 1 base at J, with 13 bases between. CDR3 loop: CASSPLSGSNQPQHF. The CDR3 DNA sequence: TGTGCCAGCAGCCCTTTATCGGGAAGCAATCAGCCCCAGCATTTT.

The V gene is TRBV4-1, the J gene TRBJ1-4; D not resolved. The CDR3 consists of 12 residues. Germline CDR1 MGHRA, CDR2 YSYEKL. With 5 bases removed from V and 0 bases from J, the gap between germline ends came to 1 base. The CDR3: CASSSTNEKLFF. CDR3 DNA sequence: TGCGCCAGCAGCTCAACTAATGAAAAACTGTTTTTT.

As for this clone: At one boundary the junction diverges from the germline segment, which might be a read error. The chain joins TRBV7-2 to TRBJ1-4; TRBD1 is a possible D gene (5 bases). In germline, CDR1 is SGHTA, CDR2 FQGNSA. There are 15 residues in the CDR3. CDR3 in amino acids: CASSIAGPTNEKLFF. The CDR3 DNA is TGTGCCAGCAGCATAGCAGGGCCAACTAATGAAAAACTGTTTTTT.

This rearrangement joins TRBV28 to TRBJ1-2; D is possibly TRBD1 (6 bases). CDR1 and CDR2 (germline): MDHEN, SYDVKM. The ends were cut back, 5 bases at V and 7 bases at J, with 14 bases in the middle. The CDR3 has 13 residues. CDR3 in amino acids: CASSPPGQIGYTF. In nucleotides, the CDR3 is TGTGCCAGCAGTCCGCCCGGACAGATTGGCTACACCTTC.

This rearrangement joins TRBV24-1 to TRBJ1-2, with 7 bases matching TRBD1. V gave up 4 bases and J gave up 6 bases; unmatched junction bases: 4. Germline CDR1 reads KGHDR; CDR2 reads SFDVKD. The CDR3 has 13 residues. In nucleotides, the CDR3 is TGTGCCACCAGTGAGGGGACAGCCAATGGCTACACCTTC. Translating gives CATSEGTANGYTF.

The V and J genes are TRBV11-2 and TRBJ2-7, with a weak D call TRBD2 (5 bases). V was cut by 3 bases and J by 7 bases, with 19 bases left in between. CDR3 length equals 15 residues. Looked up from germline, CDR1 is SGHAT and CDR2 is FQNNGV. CDR3 in DNA: TGTGCCAGCAGCTTCGAGGGTAGGGCAGGCATTGAGCAGTACTTC. This codes for CASSFEGRAGIEQYF.

This clone was seen repeatedly, ten times or more. The chain links TRBV9 to TRBJ1-3; D perhaps matches TRBD1 (6 bases). The V end lost 3 bases, the J end lost 8 bases, and 9 bases lay between the germline ends. This CDR3 contains 12 residues. Germline V gene sequence: CDR1 SGDLS, CDR2 YYNGEE. The CDR3 sequence: CASSGQVDTIYF. DNA of the CDR3: TGTGCCAGCAGCGGACAGGTTGACACCATATATTTT.

This rearrangement joins TRBV3-1 (or the pseudogene TRBV3-2) to TRBJ1-2; no reliable D call. Trimming pared 4 bases from V and 3 bases from J, leaving 12 bases between. From germline, CDR1 is LGHDT and CDR2 YNNKEL (reference sequence). The CDR3 runs 14 residues. The CDR3 nucleotides read TGTGCCAGCAGCCGAAGGGAAGGGTACTATGGCTACACCTTC. This encodes CASSRREGYYGYTF.

The chain joins TRBV5-6 to TRBJ1-3, with a tentative D call TRBD1 (5 bases). The germline gives CDR1 SGHDT, CDR2 YYEEEE. V gave up 5 bases and J gave up 0 bases, with 9 bases separating them. This CDR3 contains 14 residues. The CDR3 region has the DNA TGTGCCAGCAGTCGCAGGGCCTCTGGAAACACCATATATTTT. Encoded protein: CASSRRASGNTIYF.